Below, 11 T cell receptor beta chains from the same sample are listed, as sequenced in a study of shared clonotypes between healthy human individuals. Sequencing used immunoSEQ multiplex PCR; TCRdb keeps in-frame clones, though not all of them. The sample has over a million clones, approximately 80% seen once; the top ten hold 0.55% to 0.7%. Source material: memory CD4+ T cells from PBMCs. The subset: CD45RA-negative fraction. The receptors were gathered from a young man in good health. Some clones in this sample may be carry-over from other donors' samples.

The chain's CDR3 is CASRDWNVEQYF. Written as DNA, the CDR3 is TGTGCCAGCAGGGACTGGAACGTCGAGCAGTACTTC. This rearrangement joins TRBV6-5 to TRBJ2-7, with D possibly matching TRBD2 (5 bases). There are 12 residues in the CDR3. Trimming removed 6 bases at V and 6 bases at J, with 12 bases between. Germline CDR1 and CDR2: MNHEY and SVGAGI.

About this clone: This same CDR3 is encoded by further DNA sequences in the sample. The CDR3 loop reads CASSGGTGMNTEAFF. The CDR3 DNA sequence: TGCGCCAGCAGCGGGGGGACAGGGATGAACACTGAAGCTTTCTTT. V gene TRBV5-1 combines with J gene TRBJ1-1; TRBD1 matches 9 bases. The CDR3 sequence is 15 residues long. Per the germline V gene, CDR1 is SGHRS and CDR2 is YFSETQ. The trim removed 4 bases at V and 0 bases at J, leaving 4 bases unmatched.

V is TRBV2 and J is TRBJ2-7, with 8 bases fitting TRBD2. Trimming at V came to 5 bases and at J to 3 bases, leaving 9 bases not matched to a gene. CDR1 and CDR2 (germline): SNHLY, FYNNEI. The CDR3 has 15 residues. The CDR3 nucleotides read TGTGCCAGCAGTCCCGGGGGGGCTACGCTCTACGAGCAGTACTTC. Its protein product is CASSPGGATLYEQYF.

The CDR3 loop is CASSLDGTSKVGELFF. The CDR3 bases are TGTGCCAGCAGCTTAGACGGGACTAGCAAAGTCGGGGAGCTGTTTTTT. V usage is TRBV11-3 and J usage is TRBJ2-2; 9 bases match TRBD2. Trimming cost V 0 bases and J 7 bases; bases outside gene matches: 6. This CDR3 has 16 amino acids. Germline V lookup: CDR1 SGHNT, CDR2 YENEEA.

As regards this clone: This probably arose from a read error, given a far larger clone one base away. Other DNA sequences in this specimen translate into the identical CDR3. This chain links TRBV19 with TRBJ1-5; a weak D match, TRBD1 (5 bases). V gave up 3 bases and J gave up 5 bases, with 8 bases separating them. CDR1 is LNHDA and CDR2 is SQIVND in the germline V gene (reference sequence). This CDR3 is built from 13 residues. CDR3 region: CASSIGRDQPQHF. In nucleotides, the CDR3 is TGTGCCAGTAGTATCGGCAGGGATCAGCCCCAGCATTTT.

J is TRBJ1-2 and V is TRBV6-1, with D unresolved. Germline lookup yields CDR1 MNHNS and CDR2 SASEGT. With 4 bases removed from V and 10 bases from J, the gap between germline ends came to 10 bases. CDR3 length: 11 amino acids. The CDR3 bases are TGTGCCAGCAGTGGCAAACCATTCTACACCTTC. This encodes CASSGKPFYTF.

This clone has just one count. The J gene is TRBJ2-3, the V gene TRBV7-3; D is undetermined. This CDR3 contains 13 residues. V lost 1 base and J lost 14, with 16 bases in between. Germline CDR1 and CDR2: SGHTA and FQGTGA. This CDR3 reads CASSLNSVQTAYF. Written as DNA, the CDR3 is TGTGCCAGCAGCTTAAACAGCGTACAAACGGCGTATTTT.

The rearrangement joins TRBV4-3 to TRBJ1-2; no clear D. The germline CDR1 and CDR2 sequences are LGHNA and YSLEER. The CDR3 extends over 17 amino acids. V was pared by 0 bases and J by 3 bases, with 17 bases between. The chain's CDR3 is CASSQDWIERGYYGYTF. CDR3 nucleotides: TGCGCCAGCAGCCAAGATTGGATTGAAAGAGGTTACTATGGCTACACCTTC.

The V call is TRBV5-6, the J call TRBJ2-6; D is perhaps TRBD1 (6 bases). This CDR3 is 15 amino acids long. The germline V and J ends were trimmed by 6 bases and 3 bases, with 13 bases remaining between them. Germline lookup yields CDR1 SGHDT and CDR2 YYEEEE. DNA of the CDR3: TGTGCCAGCATCCAGGGGTATAGTGGGGCCAACGTCCTGACTTTC. This codes for CASIQGYSGANVLTF.

This clone has only one observation. Other DNA variants within this sample encode the same CDR3. The chain uses TRBV11-3 and TRBJ2-1; TRBD2 might be the D (5 bases). CDR3 size: 12 residues. The germline V gene encodes CDR1 SGHNT and CDR2 YENEEA. V was pared by 1 base and J by 7 bases, with 5 bases between. The DNA of the CDR3 is TGTGCCAGCAGCTTAGGGAGGAATGAGCAGTTCTTC. It codes for CASSLGRNEQFF.

V gene TRBV6-5 combines with J gene TRBJ1-4; D not resolved. The ends were cut back, 6 bases at V and 7 bases at J, with 12 bases in the middle. CDR1 MNHEY and CDR2 SVGAGI come from the germline V gene. The CDR3 consists of 13 residues. In DNA form, the CDR3 reads TGTGCCAGCAGCCGTCCCAATTCTGAAAAACTGTTTTTT. As protein: CASSRPNSEKLFF.